Listed below are T cell receptor beta chains from one sample, sequenced in a study of HIV-infected patients and healthy controls. TCRdb reprocessed the 5' RACE reads via MiXCR and lists one record per CDR3 protein. The table records about 18,000 distinct CDR3 sequences, roughly 8.7% of them present only once. Sequenced here: blood, sampled during antiretroviral therapy. The receptor source for this set is an adult with HIV infection. CDR3s include the opening cysteine and the closing phenylalanine or tryptophan. D genes are given only for firm matches. Clone size appears in some rows only: once, few, many, or a class for an expanded clone.

CDR3 DNA: TGTGCCAGCAGTTCTACAGGGGGAGACACTGAAGCTTTCTTT
CDR3 protein: CASSSTGGDTEAFF
D gene: TRBD1
J gene: TRBJ1-1
V gene: TRBV6-6
clone size: many

CDR3 DNA: TGCAGTGCTATGGACATTGGTTCGAACACTGAAGCTTTCTTT
CDR3 protein: CSAMDIGSNTEAFF
D gene: -
J gene: TRBJ1-1
V gene: TRBV20-1
clone size: many

CDR3 DNA: TGTGCCAGCAGTGACCTAACTGAAGCTTTCTTT
CDR3 protein: CASSDLTEAFF
D gene: -
J gene: TRBJ1-1
V gene: TRBV6-1
clone size: -

CDR3 DNA: TGTGCCAGCAGTCAAGGACAGGGGGCAAGGGCCGGCACTGAAGCTTTCTTT
CDR3 protein: CASSQGQGARAGTEAFF
D gene: TRBD1
J gene: TRBJ1-1
V gene: TRBV12-3/TRBV12-4
clone size: few

CDR3 DNA: TGCAGCGTGATGGACAGGGGCACAGATACGCAGTATTTT
CDR3 protein: CSVMDRGTDTQYF
D gene: TRBD1
J gene: TRBJ2-3
V gene: TRBV29-1
clone size: many

CDR3 DNA: TGTGCCAGCTCAGATCAACGGGACACTGAAGCTTTCTTT
CDR3 protein: CASSDQRDTEAFF
D gene: -
J gene: TRBJ1-1
V gene: TRBV19
clone size: many

CDR3 DNA: TGTGCCAGCAGCTACAAAGACAGGAGGGTTGAAGCTTTCTTT
CDR3 protein: CASSYKDRRVEAFF
D gene: -
J gene: TRBJ1-1
V gene: TRBV7-2
clone size: many

CDR3 DNA: TGTGCCAGCAGTTTAGCGGGAGGGCATGTCGGCACAGATACGCAGTATTTT
CDR3 protein: CASSLAGGHVGTDTQYF
D gene: TRBD2
J gene: TRBJ2-3
V gene: TRBV28
clone size: many

CDR3 DNA: TGTGCCAGCACCAAGCGAGGGCGGGAGGCGTACTACGAGCAGTACTTC
CDR3 protein: CASTKRGREAYYEQYF
D gene: TRBD2
J gene: TRBJ2-7
V gene: TRBV7-9
clone size: many

CDR3 DNA: TGTGCCAGCAGCTTTTATATCTACAATGAGCAGTTCTTC
CDR3 protein: CASSFYIYNEQFF
D gene: -
J gene: TRBJ2-1
V gene: TRBV7-2
clone size: -

CDR3 DNA: TGCAGCGTTGAATCCGGGGCATCCAACACCGGGGAGCTGTTTTTT
CDR3 protein: CSVESGASNTGELFF
D gene: -
J gene: TRBJ2-2
V gene: TRBV29-1
clone size: many

CDR3 DNA: TGCAGTGCTATTCCGAGCTCTGGAAACACCATATATTTT
CDR3 protein: CSAIPSSGNTIYF
D gene: -
J gene: TRBJ1-3
V gene: TRBV20-1
clone size: many